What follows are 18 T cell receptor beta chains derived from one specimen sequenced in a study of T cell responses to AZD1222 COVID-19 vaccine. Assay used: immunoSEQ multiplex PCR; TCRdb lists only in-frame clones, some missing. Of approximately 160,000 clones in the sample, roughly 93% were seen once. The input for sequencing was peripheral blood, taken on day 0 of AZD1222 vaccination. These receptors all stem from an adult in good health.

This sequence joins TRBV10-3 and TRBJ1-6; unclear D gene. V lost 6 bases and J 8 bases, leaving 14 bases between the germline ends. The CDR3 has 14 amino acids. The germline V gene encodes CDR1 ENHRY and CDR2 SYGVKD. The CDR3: CAIRGLMADSPLHF. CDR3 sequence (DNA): TGTGCCATCAGGGGATTGATGGCAGATTCACCCCTCCACTTT.

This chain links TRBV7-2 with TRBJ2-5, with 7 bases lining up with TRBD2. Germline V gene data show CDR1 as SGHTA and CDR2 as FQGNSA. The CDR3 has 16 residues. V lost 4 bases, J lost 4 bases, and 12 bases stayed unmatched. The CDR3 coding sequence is TGTGCCAGCAGCTACCGGGGGGTGGGGTCGGGAGAGACCCAGTACTTC. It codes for CASSYRGVGSGETQYF.

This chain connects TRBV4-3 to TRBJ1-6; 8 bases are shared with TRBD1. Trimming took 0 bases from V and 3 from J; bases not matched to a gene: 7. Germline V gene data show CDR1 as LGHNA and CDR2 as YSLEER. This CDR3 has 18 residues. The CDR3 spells CASSQDGDRTNYNSPLHF. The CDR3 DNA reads TGCGCCAGCAGCCAAGATGGGGACAGGACCAACTATAATTCACCCCTCCACTTT.

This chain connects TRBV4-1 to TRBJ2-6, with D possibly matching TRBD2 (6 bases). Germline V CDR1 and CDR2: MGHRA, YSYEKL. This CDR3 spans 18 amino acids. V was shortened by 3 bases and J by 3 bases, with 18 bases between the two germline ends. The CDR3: CASSQAPGLRIGANVLTF. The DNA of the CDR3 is TGCGCCAGCAGCCAGGCACCGGGACTCAGAATTGGGGCCAACGTCCTGACTTTC.

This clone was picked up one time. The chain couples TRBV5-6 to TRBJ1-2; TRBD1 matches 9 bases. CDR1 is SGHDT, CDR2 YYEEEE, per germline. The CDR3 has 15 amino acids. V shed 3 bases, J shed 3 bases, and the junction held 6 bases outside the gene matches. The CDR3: CASSSGTGTYYGYTF. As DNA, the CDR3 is TGTGCCAGCAGCTCCGGGACAGGGACCTACTATGGCTACACCTTC. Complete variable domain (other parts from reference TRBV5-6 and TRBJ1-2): DAGVTQSPTHLIKTRGQQVTLRCSPKSGHDTVSWYQQALGQGPQFIFQYYEEEERQRGNFPDRFSGHQFPNYSSELNVNALLLGDSALYLCASSSGTGTYYGYTFGSGTRLTVV.

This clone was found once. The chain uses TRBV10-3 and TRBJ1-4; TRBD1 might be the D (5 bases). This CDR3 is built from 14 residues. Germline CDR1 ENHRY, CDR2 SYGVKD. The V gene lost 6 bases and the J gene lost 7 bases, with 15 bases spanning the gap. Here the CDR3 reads CAISQQVSGEKLFF. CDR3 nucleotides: TGTGCCATCAGCCAACAGGTTTCTGGTGAAAAACTGTTTTTT.

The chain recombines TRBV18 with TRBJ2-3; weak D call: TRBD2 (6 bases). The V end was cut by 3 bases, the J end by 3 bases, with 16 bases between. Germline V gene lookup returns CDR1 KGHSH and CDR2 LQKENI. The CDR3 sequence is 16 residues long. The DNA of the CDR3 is TGTGCCAGCTCACCGATCGCGGGGTTAGGTACAGATACGCAGTATTTT. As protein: CASSPIAGLGTDTQYF.

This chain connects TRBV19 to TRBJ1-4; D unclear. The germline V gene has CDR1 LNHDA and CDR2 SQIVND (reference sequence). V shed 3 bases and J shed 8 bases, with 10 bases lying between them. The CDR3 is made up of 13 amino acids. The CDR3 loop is CASSMVGREKLFF. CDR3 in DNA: TGTGCCAGTAGTATGGTAGGGAGGGAAAAACTGTTTTTT.

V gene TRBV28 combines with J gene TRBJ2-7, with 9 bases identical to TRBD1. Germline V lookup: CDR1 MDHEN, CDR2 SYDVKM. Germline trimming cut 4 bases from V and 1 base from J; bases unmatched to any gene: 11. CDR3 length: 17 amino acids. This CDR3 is CASSYPVGTGLSYEQYF. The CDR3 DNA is TGTGCCAGCAGTTATCCAGTAGGGACAGGGCTATCCTACGAGCAGTACTTC.

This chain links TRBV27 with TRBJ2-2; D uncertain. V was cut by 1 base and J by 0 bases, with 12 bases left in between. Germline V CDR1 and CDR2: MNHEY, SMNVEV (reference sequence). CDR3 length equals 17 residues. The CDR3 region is CASSLFYWESNTGELFF. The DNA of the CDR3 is TGTGCCAGCAGTTTATTTTATTGGGAATCGAACACCGGGGAGCTGTTTTTT.

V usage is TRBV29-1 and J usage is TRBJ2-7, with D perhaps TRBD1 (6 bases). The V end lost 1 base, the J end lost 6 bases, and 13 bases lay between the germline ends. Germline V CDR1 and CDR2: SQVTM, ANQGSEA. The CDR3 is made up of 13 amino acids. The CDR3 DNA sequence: TGCAGCGTTGAAGGGACAGAAGGTCCCGAGCAGTACTTC. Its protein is CSVEGTEGPEQYF.

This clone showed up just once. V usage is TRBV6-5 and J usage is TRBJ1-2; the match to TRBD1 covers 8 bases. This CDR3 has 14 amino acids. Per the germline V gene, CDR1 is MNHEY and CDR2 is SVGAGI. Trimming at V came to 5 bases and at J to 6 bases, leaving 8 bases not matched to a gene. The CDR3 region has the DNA TGTGCCAGCAGTAAGGACAGGGTCGGAAATGGCTACACCTTC. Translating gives CASSKDRVGNGYTF.

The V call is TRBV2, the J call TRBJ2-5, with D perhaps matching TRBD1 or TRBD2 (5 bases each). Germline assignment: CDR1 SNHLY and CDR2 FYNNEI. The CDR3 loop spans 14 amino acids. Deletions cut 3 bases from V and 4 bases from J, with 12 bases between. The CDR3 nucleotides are TGTGCCAGCAGTGATCCCGGGGCGCCAGAGACCCAGTACTTC. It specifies CASSDPGAPETQYF.

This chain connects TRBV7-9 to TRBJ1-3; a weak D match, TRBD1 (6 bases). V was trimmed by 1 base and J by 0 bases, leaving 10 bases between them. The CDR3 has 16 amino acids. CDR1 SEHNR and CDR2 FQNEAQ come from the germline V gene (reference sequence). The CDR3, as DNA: TGTGCCAGCAGCTTAGACAGGGTATTCTCTGGAAACACCATATATTTT. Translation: CASSLDRVFSGNTIYF.

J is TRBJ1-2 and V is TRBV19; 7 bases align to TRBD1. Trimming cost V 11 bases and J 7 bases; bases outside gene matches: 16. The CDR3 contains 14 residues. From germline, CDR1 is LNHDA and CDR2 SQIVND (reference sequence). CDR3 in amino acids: CAARDGTDNRGYTF. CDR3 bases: TGTGCCGCGCGGGACGGGACAGACAATCGTGGCTACACCTTC.

The CDR3 loop reads CAWSLSQGVSTF. In nucleotides, the CDR3 is TGTGCCTGGAGTCTGTCTCAGGGGGTATCCACCTTC. The chain employs TRBV30 and TRBJ1-2; 7 nucleotides match TRBD1. V trimming: 2 bases; J trimming: 13 bases; junction bases outside the gene matches: 10. This CDR3 is 12 amino acids long. Looked up from germline, CDR1 is GTSNPN and CDR2 is SVGIG (reference sequence).

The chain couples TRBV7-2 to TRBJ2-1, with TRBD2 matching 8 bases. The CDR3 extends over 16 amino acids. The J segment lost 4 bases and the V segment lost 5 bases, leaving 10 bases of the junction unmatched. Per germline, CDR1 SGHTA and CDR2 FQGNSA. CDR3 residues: CASSLRRGGGYNEQFF. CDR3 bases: TGTGCCAGCAGCCTTCGACGGGGGGGCGGGTACAATGAGCAGTTCTTC.

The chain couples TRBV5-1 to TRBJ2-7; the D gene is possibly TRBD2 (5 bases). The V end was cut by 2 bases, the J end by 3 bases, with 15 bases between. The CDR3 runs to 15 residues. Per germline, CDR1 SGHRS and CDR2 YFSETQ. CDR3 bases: TGCGCCAGCAGCTTACTCGCTACGGGGAACTACGAGCAGTACTTC. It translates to CASSLLATGNYEQYF.